The clone carrying this TCR beta chain was recorded at least ten times. Its antigen is not known. This sample stems from a study of human T cells and chemical hapten exposure. Study at large: Per-sample TCR yields varied mainly from small pooled library volume differences.

General study points: No change in TCRs above 1 in 1000 frequency was produced by DPC sensitization.

Single cDNA molecules in the library carried unique molecular identifiers attached during preparation. TCRdb fed the RACE reads into MiXCR, producing one record per CDR3 protein. The table includes around 80,000 distinct CDR3 sequences, over 8.5% detected once. Stated time point: healthy volunteer bleed at 6 weeks. Sequencing started from total RNA isolated from unfractionated whole blood. The V gene lost 3 bases and the J gene lost 7 bases, with 15 bases spanning the gap. CDR1 SQVTM and CDR2 ANQGSEA come from the germline V gene. The CDR3 is 13 residues long. The genes are TRBV29-1 and TRBJ2-5; perhaps TRBD1 as D (5 bases). The receptor was isolated from a male donor in good health. Some clones in this sample may be carry-over from other donors' samples. The specimen sequenced was whole blood. The CDR3 here is CSVEQPLRGTQYF. CDR3 coding DNA: TGCAGCGTTGAGCAACCCTTAAGGGGGACCCAGTACTTC.